One sample yielded the 5 T cell receptor beta chains listed below, sequenced in a study of blood T cell repertoires in COVID-19. Profiling relied on immunoSEQ multiplex PCR, and the TCRdb table lists in-frame clones only, not all of them. The table records about 200,000 clones, over 75% of them present only once. The sample comprised peripheral blood. The receptors were sampled from a human donor with active or convalescent COVID-19. The donor label of this sample is uncertain.

V usage is TRBV28 and J usage is TRBJ1-2; possibly TRBD1 for D (5 bases). V was trimmed by 3 bases and J by 8 bases, leaving 13 bases between them. This CDR3 has 13 amino acids. Germline assignment: CDR1 MDHEN and CDR2 SYDVKM. The CDR3 region is CASSFPGAVGYTF. CDR3 DNA: TGTGCCAGCAGTTTCCCTGGGGCTGTCGGCTACACCTTC.

V gene TRBV29-1 combines with J gene TRBJ2-1; D may be TRBD1 (6 bases). Germline V CDR1 and CDR2: SQVTM, ANQGSEA. V dropped 7 bases and J dropped 3 bases, with 16 bases sitting between them. The CDR3 runs 14 residues. The CDR3 region is CSAEGQSFYNEQFF. CDR3 coding DNA: TGCAGCGCCGAAGGACAGAGCTTCTACAATGAGCAGTTCTTC.

The J gene is TRBJ2-2, the V gene TRBV5-6; no reliable D call. Germline CDR1 SGHDT, CDR2 YYEEEE. V was pared by 1 base and J by 3 bases, with 4 bases between. This CDR3 has 13 residues. DNA of the CDR3: TGTGCCAGCAGCTTGTCGTACACCGGGGAGCTGTTTTTT. This sequence encodes CASSLSYTGELFF.

The chain joins TRBV6-6 to TRBJ2-2, with a tentative D call TRBD1 (6 bases). CDR1 and CDR2 from the germline V gene are MNHNY and SVGAGI (reference sequence). The CDR3 has 13 amino acids. V lost 6 bases and J 8 bases, leaving 13 bases between the germline ends. The CDR3 protein is CASRRQDRGELFF. CDR3 nucleotide sequence: TGTGCCAGCAGGCGACAGGATCGGGGGGAGCTGTTTTTT.

V is TRBV2 and J is TRBJ2-1; 14 bases match TRBD2. Germline values: CDR1 SNHLY, CDR2 FYNNEI. This CDR3 contains 21 residues. J was trimmed by 5 bases and V by 6 bases; bases with no gene match: 21. The DNA of the CDR3 is TGTGCCAGCAGCGATAGTAGACAGGGGAGGACTAGCGGGAGGCGAGACAATGAGCAGTTCTTC. Its protein product is CASSDSRQGRTSGRRDNEQFF.